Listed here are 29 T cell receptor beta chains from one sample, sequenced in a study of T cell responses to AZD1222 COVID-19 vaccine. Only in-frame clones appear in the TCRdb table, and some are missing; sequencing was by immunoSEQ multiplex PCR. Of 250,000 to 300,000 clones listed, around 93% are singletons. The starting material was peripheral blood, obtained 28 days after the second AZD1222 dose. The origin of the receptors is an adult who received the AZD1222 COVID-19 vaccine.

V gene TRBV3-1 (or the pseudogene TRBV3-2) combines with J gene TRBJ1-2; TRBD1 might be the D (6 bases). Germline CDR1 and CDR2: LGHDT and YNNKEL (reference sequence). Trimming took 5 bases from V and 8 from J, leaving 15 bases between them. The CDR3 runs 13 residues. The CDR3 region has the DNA TGTGCCAGCAGCTCCGGTCCAGGGGAGGGCTACACCTTC. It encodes CASSSGPGEGYTF.

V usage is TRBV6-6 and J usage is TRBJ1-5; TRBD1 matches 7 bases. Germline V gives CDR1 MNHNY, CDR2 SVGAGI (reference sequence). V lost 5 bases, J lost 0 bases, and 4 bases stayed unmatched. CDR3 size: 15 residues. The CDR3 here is CASSETGNSNQPQHF. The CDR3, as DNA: TGTGCCAGCAGTGAGACAGGGAATAGCAATCAGCCCCAGCATTTT.

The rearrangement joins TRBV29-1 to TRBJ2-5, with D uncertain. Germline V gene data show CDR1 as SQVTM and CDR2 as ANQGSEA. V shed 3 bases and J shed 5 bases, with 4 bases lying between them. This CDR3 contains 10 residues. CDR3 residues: CSVEEETQYF. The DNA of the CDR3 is TGCAGCGTTGAGGAGGAGACCCAGTACTTC.

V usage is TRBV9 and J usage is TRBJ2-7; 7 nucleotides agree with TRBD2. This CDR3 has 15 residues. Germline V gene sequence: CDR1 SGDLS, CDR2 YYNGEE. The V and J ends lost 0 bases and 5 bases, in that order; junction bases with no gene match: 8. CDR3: CASSVAPGGRDEQYF. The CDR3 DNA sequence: TGTGCCAGCAGCGTAGCTCCCGGGGGGAGGGACGAGCAGTACTTC.

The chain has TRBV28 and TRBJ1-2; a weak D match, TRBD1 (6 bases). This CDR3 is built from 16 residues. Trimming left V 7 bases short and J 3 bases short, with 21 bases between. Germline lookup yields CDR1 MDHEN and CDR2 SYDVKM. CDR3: CASTNQAGGGDYGYTF. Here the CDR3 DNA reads TGTGCCAGCACCAATCAGGCGGGGGGCGGGGACTATGGCTACACCTTC.

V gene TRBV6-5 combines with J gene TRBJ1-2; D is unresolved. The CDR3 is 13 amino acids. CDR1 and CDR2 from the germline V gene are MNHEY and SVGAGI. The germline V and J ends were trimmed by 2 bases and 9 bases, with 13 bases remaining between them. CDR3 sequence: CASSYGRLESYTF. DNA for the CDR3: TGTGCCAGCAGTTACGGGCGGCTGGAGAGCTACACCTTC.

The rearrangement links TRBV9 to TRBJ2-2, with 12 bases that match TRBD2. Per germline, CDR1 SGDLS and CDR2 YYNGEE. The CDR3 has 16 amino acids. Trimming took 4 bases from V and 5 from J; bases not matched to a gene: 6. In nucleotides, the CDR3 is TGTGCCAGCAGCCCGACTAGCGGGAGTTTTACCGGGGAGCTGTTTTTT. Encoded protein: CASSPTSGSFTGELFF.

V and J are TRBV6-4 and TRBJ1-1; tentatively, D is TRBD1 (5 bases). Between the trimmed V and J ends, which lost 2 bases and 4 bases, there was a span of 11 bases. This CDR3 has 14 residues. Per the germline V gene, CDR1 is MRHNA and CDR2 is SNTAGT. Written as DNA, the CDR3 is TGTGCCAGCAGTGACCACGCAGGGAGCACTGAAGCTTTCTTT. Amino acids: CASSDHAGSTEAFF.

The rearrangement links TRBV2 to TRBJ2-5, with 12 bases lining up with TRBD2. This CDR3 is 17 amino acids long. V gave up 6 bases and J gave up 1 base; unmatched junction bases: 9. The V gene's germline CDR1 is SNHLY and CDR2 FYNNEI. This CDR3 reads CASRASSGGAFQETQYF. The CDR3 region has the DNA TGTGCCAGCAGAGCTTCTAGCGGGGGGGCCTTCCAAGAGACCCAGTACTTC. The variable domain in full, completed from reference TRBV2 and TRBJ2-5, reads EPEVTQTPSHQVTQMGQEVILRCVPISNHLYFYWYRQILGQKVEFLVSFYNNEISEKSEIFDDQFSVERPDGSNFTLKIRSTKLEDSAMYFCASRASSGGAFQETQYFGPGTRLLVL.

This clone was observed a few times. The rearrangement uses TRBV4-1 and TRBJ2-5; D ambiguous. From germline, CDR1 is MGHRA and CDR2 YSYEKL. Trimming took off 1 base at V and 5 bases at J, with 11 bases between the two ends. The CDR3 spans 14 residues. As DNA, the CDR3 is TGCGCCAGCAGCCAAGGACAAAAAGTGGAGACCCAGTACTTC. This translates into CASSQGQKVETQYF.

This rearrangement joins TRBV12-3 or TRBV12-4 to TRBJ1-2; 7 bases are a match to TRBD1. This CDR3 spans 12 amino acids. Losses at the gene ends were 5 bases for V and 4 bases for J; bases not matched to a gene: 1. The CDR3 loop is CASSRDSYGYTF. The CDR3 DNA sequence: TGTGCCAGCAGTAGGGACAGCTATGGCTACACCTTC.

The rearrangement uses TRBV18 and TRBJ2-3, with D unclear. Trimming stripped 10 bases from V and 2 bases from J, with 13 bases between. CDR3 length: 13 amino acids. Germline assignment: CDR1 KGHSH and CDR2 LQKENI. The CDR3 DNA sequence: TGTGCCACGCTAGACGAGTTCACAGATACGCAGTATTTT. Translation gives CATLDEFTDTQYF.

CDR3 DNA: TGTGCCAGCAGCTCCGGACAGCTGAACACTGAAGCTTTCTTT. Amino acids: CASSSGQLNTEAFF. The V call is TRBV5-4, the J call TRBJ1-1; a possible D gene is TRBD1 (6 bases). Germline loops: CDR1 SGHNT, CDR2 YYREEE (reference sequence). The CDR3 sequence is 14 residues long. V lost 3 bases and J 0 bases, leaving 9 bases between the germline ends.

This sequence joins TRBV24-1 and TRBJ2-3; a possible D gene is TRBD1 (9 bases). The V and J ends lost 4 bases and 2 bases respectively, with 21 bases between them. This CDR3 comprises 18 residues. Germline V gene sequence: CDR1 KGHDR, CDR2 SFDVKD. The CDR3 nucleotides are TGTGCCACCAGTGACGCAGGCGGGGGGACAGGGCTCACAGATACGCAGTATTTT. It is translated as CATSDAGGGTGLTDTQYF.

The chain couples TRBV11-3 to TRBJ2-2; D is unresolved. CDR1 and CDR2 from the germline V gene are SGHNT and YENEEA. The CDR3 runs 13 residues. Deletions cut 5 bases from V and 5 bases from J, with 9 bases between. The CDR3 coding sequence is TGTGCCAGCAGCCCCCGACAAACCGGGGAGCTGTTTTTT. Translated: CASSPRQTGELFF.

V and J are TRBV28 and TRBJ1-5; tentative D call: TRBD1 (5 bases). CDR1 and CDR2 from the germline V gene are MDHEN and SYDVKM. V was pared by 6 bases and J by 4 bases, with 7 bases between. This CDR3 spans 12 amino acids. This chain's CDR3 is CASRTVNQPQHF. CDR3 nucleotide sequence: TGTGCCAGCAGGACAGTTAATCAGCCCCAGCATTTT.

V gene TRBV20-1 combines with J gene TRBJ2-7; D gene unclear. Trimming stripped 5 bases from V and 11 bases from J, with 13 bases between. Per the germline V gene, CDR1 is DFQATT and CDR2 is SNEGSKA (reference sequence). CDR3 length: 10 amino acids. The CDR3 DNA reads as TGCAGTGCTGGCCGAGCCCTGGAGTACTTC. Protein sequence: CSAGRALEYF.

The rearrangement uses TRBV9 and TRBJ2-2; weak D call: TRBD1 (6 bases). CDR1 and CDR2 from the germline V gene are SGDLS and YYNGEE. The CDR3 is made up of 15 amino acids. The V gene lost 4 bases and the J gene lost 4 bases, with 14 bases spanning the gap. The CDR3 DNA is TGTGCCAGCAGCCTAGCAGGGGCCGGCACCGGGGAGCTGTTTTTT. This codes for CASSLAGAGTGELFF.

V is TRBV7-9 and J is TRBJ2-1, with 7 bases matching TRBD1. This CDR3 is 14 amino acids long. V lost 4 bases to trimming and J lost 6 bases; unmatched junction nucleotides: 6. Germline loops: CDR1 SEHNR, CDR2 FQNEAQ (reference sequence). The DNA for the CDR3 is TGTGCCAGCAGCTCCCGGGACAGTCCCAATGAGCAGTTCTTC. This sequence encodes CASSSRDSPNEQFF.

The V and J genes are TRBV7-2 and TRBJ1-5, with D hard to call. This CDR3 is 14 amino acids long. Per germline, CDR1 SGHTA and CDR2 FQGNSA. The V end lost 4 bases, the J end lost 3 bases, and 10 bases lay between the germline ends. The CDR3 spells CASSSTAFNQPQHF. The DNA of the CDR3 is TGTGCCAGCAGCTCCACCGCTTTCAATCAGCCCCAGCATTTT.

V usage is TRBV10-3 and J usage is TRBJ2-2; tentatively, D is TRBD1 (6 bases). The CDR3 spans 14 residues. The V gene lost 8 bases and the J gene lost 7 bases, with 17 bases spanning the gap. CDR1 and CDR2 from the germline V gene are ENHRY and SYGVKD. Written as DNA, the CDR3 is TGTGCCATCCGGGGTACAGGGCGAGGCGGGGAGCTGTTTTTT. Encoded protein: CAIRGTGRGGELFF.

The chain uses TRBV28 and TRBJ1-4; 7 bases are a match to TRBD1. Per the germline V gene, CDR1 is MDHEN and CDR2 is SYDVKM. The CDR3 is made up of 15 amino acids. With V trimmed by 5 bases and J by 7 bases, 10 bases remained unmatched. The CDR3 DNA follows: TGTGCCAGCAGTCAAGGGACAGTAATCGGTGAAAAACTGTTTTTT. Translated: CASSQGTVIGEKLFF.

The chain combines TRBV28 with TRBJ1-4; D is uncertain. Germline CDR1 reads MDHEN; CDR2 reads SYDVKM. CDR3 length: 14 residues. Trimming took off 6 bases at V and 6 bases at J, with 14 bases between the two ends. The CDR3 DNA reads TGTGCCAGCAGACCTTCCGGGCCCTATGAAAAACTGTTTTTT. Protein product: CASRPSGPYEKLFF.

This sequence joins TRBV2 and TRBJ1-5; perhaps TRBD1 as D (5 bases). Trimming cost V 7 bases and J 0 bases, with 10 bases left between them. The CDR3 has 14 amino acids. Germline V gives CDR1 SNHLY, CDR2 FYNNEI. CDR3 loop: CASTGRYSNQPQHF. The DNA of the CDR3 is TGTGCCAGCACGGGACGGTATAGCAATCAGCCCCAGCATTTT.

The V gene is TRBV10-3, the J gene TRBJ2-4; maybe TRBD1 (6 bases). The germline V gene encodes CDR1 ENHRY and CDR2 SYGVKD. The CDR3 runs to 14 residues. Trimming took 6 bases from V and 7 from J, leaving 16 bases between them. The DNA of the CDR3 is TGTGCCATCAGCCACCAGAGGACAGAGAACATTCAGTACTTC. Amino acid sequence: CAISHQRTENIQYF.

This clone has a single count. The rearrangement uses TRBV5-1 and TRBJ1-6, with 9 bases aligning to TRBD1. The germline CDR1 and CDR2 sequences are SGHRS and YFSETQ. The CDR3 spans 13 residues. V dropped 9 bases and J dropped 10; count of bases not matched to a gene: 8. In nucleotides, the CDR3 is TGCGCCACCAGGACAGGGGAAGGGTCACCCCTCCACTTT. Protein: CATRTGEGSPLHF.

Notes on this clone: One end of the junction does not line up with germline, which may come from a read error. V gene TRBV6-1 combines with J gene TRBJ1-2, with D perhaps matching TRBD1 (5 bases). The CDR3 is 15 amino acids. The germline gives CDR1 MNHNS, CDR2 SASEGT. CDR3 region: CASREGGGGIFGYTF. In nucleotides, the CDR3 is TGTGCCAGCAGGGAAGGTGGGGGGGGTATTTTTGGCTACACCTTC.

The CDR3: CASRSTTGPYEQYF. The CDR3 nucleotides read TGTGCCAGCAGAAGCACGACAGGGCCCTACGAGCAGTACTTC. The rearrangement joins TRBV6-5 to TRBJ2-7; 7 nucleotides match TRBD1. The V segment lost 6 bases and the J segment 2 bases; nucleotides outside the gene matches: 7. The CDR3 sequence is 14 residues long. CDR1 is MNHEY, CDR2 SVGAGI, per germline.

Here the CDR3 reads CASSHESDTAFF. DNA of the CDR3: TGTGCCAGCAGCCACGAGTCGGACACGGCTTTCTTT. V is TRBV3-1 (or the pseudogene TRBV3-2) and J is TRBJ1-1; D may be TRBD1 (5 bases). The CDR3 spans 12 residues. From germline, CDR1 is LGHDT and CDR2 YNNKEL (reference sequence). Trimming shortened V by 3 bases and J by 11 bases, and 13 bases separated the two germline ends.